The entry below describes one T cell receptor beta chain. Its antigen is not known. As to time point: week 3, after first cycle of checkpoint inhibitor. No patient had earlier systemic cancer treatment, concurrent immunosuppressants, or another active cancer. The V gene lost 2 bases and the J gene lost 8 bases, with 10 bases spanning the gap. CDR1 SGHNT and CDR2 YYREEE come from the germline V gene (reference sequence). The CDR3 is made up of 13 amino acids. This sample stems from a study of blood T cell dynamics during melanoma immunotherapy. At the level of the study: Metastatic melanoma patients received first-line pembrolizumab or nivolumab plus ipilimumab. Study findings and constraints: Whether repertoire-driving clones were melanoma-specific could not be determined.

A fixed DNA input of 300 to 350 ng was used per bulk PBMC sample. Data came from immunoSEQ multiplex PCR; TCRdb stores just in-frame clones and leaves some out. The sample carries 10,000 or so clones, 80% recorded once. The TCR was taken from a human donor with melanoma. The source was blood, collected from a patient treated with checkpoint blockade. The chain employs TRBV5-4 and TRBJ1-4; D uncertain. For the CDR3, the DNA is TGTGCCAGCAGCTTACCCGGCGAGGAAAAACTGTTTTTT. Translated: CASSLPGEEKLFF.